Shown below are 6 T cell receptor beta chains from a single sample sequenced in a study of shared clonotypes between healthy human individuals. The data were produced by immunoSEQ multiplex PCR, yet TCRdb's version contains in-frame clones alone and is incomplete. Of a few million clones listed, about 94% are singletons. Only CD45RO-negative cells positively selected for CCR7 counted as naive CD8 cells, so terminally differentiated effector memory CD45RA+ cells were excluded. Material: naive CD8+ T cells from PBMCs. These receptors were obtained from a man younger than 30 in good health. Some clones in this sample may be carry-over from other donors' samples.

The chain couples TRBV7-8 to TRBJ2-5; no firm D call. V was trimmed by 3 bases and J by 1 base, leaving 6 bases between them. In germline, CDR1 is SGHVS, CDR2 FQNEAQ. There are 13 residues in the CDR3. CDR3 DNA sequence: TGTGCCAGCAGCTTTAACGTCCAAGAGACCCAGTACTTC. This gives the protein CASSFNVQETQYF.

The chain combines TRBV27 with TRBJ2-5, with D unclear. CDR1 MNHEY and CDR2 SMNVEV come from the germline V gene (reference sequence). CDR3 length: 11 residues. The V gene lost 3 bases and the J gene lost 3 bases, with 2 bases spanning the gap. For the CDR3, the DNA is TGTGCCAGCAGTTTCAAAGAGACCCAGTACTTC. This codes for CASSFKETQYF.

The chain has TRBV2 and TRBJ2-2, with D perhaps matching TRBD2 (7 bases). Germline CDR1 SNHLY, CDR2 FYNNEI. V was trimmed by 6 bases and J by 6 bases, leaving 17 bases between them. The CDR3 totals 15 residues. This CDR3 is CASRGGLLPAGELFF. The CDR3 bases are TGTGCCAGCAGGGGGGGGCTATTACCCGCCGGGGAGCTGTTTTTT.

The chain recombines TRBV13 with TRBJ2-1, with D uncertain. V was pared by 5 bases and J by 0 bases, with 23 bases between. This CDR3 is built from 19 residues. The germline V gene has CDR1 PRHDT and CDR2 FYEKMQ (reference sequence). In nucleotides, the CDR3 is TGTGCCAGCAGCACCCACGGCCCCGAAACACGGAGCTCCTACAATGAGCAGTTCTTC. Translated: CASSTHGPETRSSYNEQFF.

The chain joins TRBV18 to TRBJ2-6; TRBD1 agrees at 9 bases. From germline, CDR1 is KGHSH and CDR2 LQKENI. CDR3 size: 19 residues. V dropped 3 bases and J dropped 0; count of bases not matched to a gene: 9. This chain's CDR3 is CASSPSRGQGDSGANVLTF. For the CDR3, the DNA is TGTGCCAGCTCACCTAGCAGGGGACAGGGTGACTCTGGGGCCAACGTCCTGACTTTC.

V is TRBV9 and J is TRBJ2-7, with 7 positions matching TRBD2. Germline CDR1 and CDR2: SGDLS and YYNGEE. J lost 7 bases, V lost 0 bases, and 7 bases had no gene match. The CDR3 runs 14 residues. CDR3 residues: CASSVGAGVREQYF. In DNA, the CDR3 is TGTGCCAGCAGCGTAGGGGCGGGAGTTCGGGAGCAGTACTTC.